The clone carrying this T cell receptor beta chain was recorded only once. This entry comes from a study of blood T cell repertoires in COVID-19. Generated by immunoSEQ multiplex PCR, the TCRdb table keeps only in-frame clones and is missing some. The table shows roughly 100,000 clones, with around 89% occurring only once. The V gene end was trimmed by 8 bases and the J gene end by 7 bases; junction bases not matched to a gene: 12. Germline CDR1 SNHLY, CDR2 FYNNEI. This CDR3 contains 15 residues. The V gene is TRBV2, the J gene TRBJ2-2; the match to TRBD2 covers 8 bases. The TCR comes from an elderly woman with active COVID-19. The sequencing sample was made of peripheral blood. CDR3 nucleotide sequence: TGTGCCAGCTCGAAAGGGCGGGAGGCCGGCGGGGAGCTGTTTTTT. This translates into CASSKGREAGGELFF.